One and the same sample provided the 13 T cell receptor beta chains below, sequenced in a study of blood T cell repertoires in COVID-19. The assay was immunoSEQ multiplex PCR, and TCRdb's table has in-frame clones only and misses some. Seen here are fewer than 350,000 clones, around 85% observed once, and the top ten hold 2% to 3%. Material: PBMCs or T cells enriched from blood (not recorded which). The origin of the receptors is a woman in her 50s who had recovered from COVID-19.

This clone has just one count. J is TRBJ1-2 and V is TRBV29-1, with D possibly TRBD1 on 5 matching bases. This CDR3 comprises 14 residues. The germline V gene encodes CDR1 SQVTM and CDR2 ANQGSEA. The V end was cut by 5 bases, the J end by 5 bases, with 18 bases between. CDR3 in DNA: TGCAGCGTTTCACATCGACAGACTTCTTATGGCTACACCTTC. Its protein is CSVSHRQTSYGYTF.

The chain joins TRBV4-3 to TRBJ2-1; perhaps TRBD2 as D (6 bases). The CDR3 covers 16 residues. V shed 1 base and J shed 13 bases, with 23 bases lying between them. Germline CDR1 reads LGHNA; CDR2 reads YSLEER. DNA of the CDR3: TGCGCCAGCAGCCAAGGCGAGGGAGGCCGACTACTTCCACAGTTCTTC. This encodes CASSQGEGGRLLPQFF.

The CDR3 reads CASSSDSAELFF. CDR3 DNA: TGTGCCAGCAGCTCGGACAGCGCGGAGCTGTTTTTT. The chain is built from TRBV7-6 and TRBJ2-2; D might be TRBD1 (6 bases). CDR1 is SGHVS, CDR2 FNYEAQ, per germline. Deletions cut 4 bases from V and 10 bases from J, with 10 bases between. CDR3 length equals 12 residues.

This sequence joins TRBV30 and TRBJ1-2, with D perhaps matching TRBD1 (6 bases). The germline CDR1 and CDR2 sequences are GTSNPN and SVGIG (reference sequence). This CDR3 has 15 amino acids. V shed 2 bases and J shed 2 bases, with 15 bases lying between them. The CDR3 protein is CAWSRQTQGNYGYTF. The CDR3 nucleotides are TGTGCCTGGAGTAGACAGACTCAGGGGAACTATGGCTACACCTTC.

This chain's CDR3 is CASSYRTGGGQPQHF. CDR3 sequence (DNA): TGTGCCAGCAGTTACCGGACAGGGGGGGGCCAGCCCCAGCATTTT. The chain employs TRBV2 and TRBJ1-5; 10 nucleotides agree with TRBD1. Trimming at V came to 5 bases and at J to 7 bases, leaving 8 bases not matched to a gene. The CDR3 spans 15 residues. Germline CDR1 SNHLY, CDR2 FYNNEI.

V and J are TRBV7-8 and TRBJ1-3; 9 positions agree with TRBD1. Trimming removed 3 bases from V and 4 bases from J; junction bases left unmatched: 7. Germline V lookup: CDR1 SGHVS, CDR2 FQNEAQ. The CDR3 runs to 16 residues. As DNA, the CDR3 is TGTGCCAGCAGCTTCGCCGGGACAGGGAAAGGAAACACCATATATTTT. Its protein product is CASSFAGTGKGNTIYF.

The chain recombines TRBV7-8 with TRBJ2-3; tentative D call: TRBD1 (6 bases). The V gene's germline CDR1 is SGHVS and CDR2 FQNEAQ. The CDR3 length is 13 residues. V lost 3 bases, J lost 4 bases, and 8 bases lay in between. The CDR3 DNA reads TGTGCCAGCAGCTTCGGACAGTCAGATACGCAGTATTTT. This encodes CASSFGQSDTQYF.

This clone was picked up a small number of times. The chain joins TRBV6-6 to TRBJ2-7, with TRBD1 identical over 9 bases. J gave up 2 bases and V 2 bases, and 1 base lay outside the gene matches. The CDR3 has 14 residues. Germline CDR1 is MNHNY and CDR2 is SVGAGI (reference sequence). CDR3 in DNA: TGTGCCAGCAGTTACCGGGACAGGGCCTACGAGCAGTACTTC. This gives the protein CASSYRDRAYEQYF.

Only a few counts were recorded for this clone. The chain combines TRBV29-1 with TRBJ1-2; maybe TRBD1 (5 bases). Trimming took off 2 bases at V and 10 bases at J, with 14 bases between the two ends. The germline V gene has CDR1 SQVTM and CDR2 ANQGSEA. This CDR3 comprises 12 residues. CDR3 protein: CSVETRGFVYTF. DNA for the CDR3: TGCAGCGTTGAAACAAGGGGATTTGTCTACACCTTC. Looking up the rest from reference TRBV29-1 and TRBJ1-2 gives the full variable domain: SAVISQKPSRDICQRGTSLTIQCQVDSQVTMMFWYRQQPGQSLTLIATANQGSEATYESGFVIDKFPISRPNLTFSTLTVSNMSPEDSSIYLCSVETRGFVYTFGSGTRLTVV.

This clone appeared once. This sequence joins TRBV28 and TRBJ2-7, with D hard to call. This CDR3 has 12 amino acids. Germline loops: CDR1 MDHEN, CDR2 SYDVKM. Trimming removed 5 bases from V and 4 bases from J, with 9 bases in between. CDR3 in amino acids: CASSIRPYEQYF. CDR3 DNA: TGTGCCAGCAGTATCAGGCCTTACGAGCAGTACTTC.

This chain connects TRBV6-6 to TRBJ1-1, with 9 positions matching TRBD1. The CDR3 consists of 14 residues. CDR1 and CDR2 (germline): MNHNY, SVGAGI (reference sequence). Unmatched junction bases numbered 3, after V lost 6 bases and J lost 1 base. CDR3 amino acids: CASSNRGRNTEAFF. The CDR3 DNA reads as TGTGCCAGCAGCAACAGGGGGCGGAACACTGAAGCTTTCTTT.

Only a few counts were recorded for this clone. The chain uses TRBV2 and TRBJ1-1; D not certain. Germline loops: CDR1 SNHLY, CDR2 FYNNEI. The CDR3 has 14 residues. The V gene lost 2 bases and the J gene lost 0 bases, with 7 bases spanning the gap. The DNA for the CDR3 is TGTGCCAGCAGTGAACCAGGTCTGAACACTGAAGCTTTCTTT. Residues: CASSEPGLNTEAFF.

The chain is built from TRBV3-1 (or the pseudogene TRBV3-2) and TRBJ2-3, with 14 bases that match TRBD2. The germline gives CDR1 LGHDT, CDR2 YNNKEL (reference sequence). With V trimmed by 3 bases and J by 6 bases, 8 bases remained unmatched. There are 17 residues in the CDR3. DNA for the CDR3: TGTGCCAGCAGCCATCTGGGACTAGCGGGAGAGCTGGATACGCAGTATTTT. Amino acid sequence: CASSHLGLAGELDTQYF.